The T cell receptor beta chain under discussion was sequenced for a study of blood T cell repertoires in COVID-19. Study as a whole: Researchers got acute and convalescent COVID-19 samples from the United States, Italy and Spain. In each case, the material was cDNA or gDNA derived from T cells, B-cell-depleted T cells, or PBMCs.

The table lists this clone with a few counts. Per the authors' pipeline: Scientists estimated how many nucleated cells there were by amplifying reference gene primers. Measured with immunoSEQ multiplex PCR; TCRdb has only the in-frame clones, and not every one. That table is the source of V, J and clone size, and D and trimming were worked out from the DNA. The table lists 150,000 or so clones, 85% to 95% of them singletons. This CDR3 contains 15 residues. Germline CDR1 is DFQATT and CDR2 is SNEGSKA (reference sequence). V shed 6 bases and J 2 bases; nucleotides not matched to a gene: 9. The Seattle site enrolled patients during active infection and followed them longitudinally.

The V call is TRBV20-1, the J call TRBJ1-5, with 8 bases aligning to TRBD1. The source material was peripheral blood. The sequence derives from a woman aged 60 to 75 with COVID-19, enrolled during active disease. The CDR3 sequence: CSASPGGTGNQPQHF. CDR3 DNA: TGCAGTGCGAGTCCAGGGGGCACTGGCAATCAGCCCCAGCATTTT.